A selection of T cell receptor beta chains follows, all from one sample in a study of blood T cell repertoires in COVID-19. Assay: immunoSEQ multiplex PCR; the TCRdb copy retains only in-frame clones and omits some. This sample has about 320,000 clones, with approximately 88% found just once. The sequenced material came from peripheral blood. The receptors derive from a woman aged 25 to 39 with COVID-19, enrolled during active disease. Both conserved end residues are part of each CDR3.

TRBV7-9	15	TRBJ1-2	CASSLVDSRVYGYTF
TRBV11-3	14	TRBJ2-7	CASHPGQGANEQYF
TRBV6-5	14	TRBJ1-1	CASSYDSGGTEAFF
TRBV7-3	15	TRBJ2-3	CASSPTGGAGDTQYF
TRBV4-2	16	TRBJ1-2	CASSQAKGQGVYGYTF
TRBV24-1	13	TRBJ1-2	CATRRDKDGGYTF
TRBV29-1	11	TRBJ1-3	CSAGVGNTIYF
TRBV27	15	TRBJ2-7	CASRLLRDSQLEQYF
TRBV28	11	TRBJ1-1	CASFMNTEAFF
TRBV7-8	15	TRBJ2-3	CASSFLAGGRDTQYF
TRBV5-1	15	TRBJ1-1	CASSHRTGAGTEAFF
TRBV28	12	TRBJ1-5	CAAQGLNQPQHF
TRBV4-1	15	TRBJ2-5	CASSQSSTGVETQYF
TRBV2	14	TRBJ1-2	CASSDRGVDYGYTF
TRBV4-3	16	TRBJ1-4	CASSQTTGWSGEKLFF
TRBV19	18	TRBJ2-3	CASSTRVGGQGPRDTQYF
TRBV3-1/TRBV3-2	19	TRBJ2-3	CASSQYPRLAGGPGATQYF
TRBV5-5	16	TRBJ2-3	CASSAPLAGGLDTQYF
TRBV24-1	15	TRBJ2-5	CATSDHLRGWETQYF
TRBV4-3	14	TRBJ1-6	CASTTVGSASPLHF
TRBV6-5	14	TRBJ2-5	CASRRGGPQETQYF
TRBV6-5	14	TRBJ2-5	CASGYAGVQETQYF
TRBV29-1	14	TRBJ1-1	CSVEETYRTGTAFF
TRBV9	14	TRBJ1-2	CASSVVRGNYGYTF
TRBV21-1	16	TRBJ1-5	CASSHRQGSSNQPQHF
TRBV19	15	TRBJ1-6	CASSIGDIYNSPLHF
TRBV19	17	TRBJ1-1	CASSGGQGRNWITEAFF
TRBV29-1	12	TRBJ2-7	CSVSATGYEQYF
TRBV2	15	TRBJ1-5	CASTRTGVINQPQHF
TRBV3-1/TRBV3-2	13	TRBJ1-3	CASSQKGVNTIYF
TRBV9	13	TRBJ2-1	CASSVGGFDEQFF
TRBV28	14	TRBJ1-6	CASSTGQGRSPLHF
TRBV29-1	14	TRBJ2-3	CSGAGTGITDTQYF
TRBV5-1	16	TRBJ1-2	CASSLGGTSTNYGYTF
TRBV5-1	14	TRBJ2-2	CASSLAVLTGELFF
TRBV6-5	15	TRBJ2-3	CASSWTSGGTDTQYF
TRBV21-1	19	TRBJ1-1	CASSKDVSGTGLPNTEAFF
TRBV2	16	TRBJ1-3	CASSEALGGWGNTIYF
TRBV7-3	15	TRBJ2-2	CASSLSQGNTGELFF
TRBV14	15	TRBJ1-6	CASSLWTGLGSPLHF
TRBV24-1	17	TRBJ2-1	CATSDFRTSGGRDEQFF
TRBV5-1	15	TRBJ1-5	CASKAGTGNNQPQHF
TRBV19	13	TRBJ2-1	CASTRLDSNEQFF
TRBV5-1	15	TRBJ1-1	CASSSRAGWNTEAFF
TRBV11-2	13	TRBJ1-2	CASSLDRQSGYTF
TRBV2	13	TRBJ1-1	CARLGEMNTEAFF
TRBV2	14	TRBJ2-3	CASRPGQGEDTQYF
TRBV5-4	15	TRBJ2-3	CASSADRVRGDTQYF
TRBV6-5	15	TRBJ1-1	CASSYRRGWTTEAFF
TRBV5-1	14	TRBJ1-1	CASSPDRVNTEAFF
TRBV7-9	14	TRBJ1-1	CASTRGGGNTEAFF
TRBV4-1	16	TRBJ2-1	CASSQDRRGPVNEQFF
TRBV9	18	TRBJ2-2	CASSGRPTSGGDTGELFF